The rows below give T cell receptor beta chains drawn from one sample of a study of CD8+CD57+ T cells in acquired aplastic anemia. One entry per CDR3 protein, called by TCRdb with MiXCR from the reads. Of 200,000 or so distinct CDR3 sequences listed, over 60% are singletons. The specimen sequenced was sorted CD4+, CD8+, or CD8+CD57+ T cells (not recorded which) from PBMCs. These TCRs come from a human donor with severe aplastic anemia or a healthy control (not recorded which). The CDR3 runs from the conserved cysteine through the conserved F or W. A D gene is named only where the DNA matches it firmly. Clone size is not always given. Where it is, it says once, few, many or a class for expanded clones.

D gene	V gene	J gene	clone size	CDR3 DNA	CDR3 protein
-	TRBV5-1	TRBJ2-3	-	TGCGCCAGCAGCTTACCCACAGTGGGCACAGATACGCAGTATTTT	CASSLPTVGTDTQYF
-	TRBV29-1	TRBJ2-2	-	-	CSVEWGGGTGELLF
-	TRBV7-8	TRBJ2-5	many	TGTGCCAGCAGCTTAGTTGCGGCCAGGGAGACCCAGTACTTC	CASSLVAARETQYF
-	TRBV30	TRBJ1-1	many	TGTGCCTGGAGTCAGAAGGGGGCTGAAGCTTTCTTT	CAWSQKGAEAFF
-	TRBV7-9	TRBJ2-5	few	TGTGCCAGCAGCTTCCCATATCGGGGGGCAGAGACCCAGTACTTC	CASSFPYRGAETQYF
TRBD1	TRBV6-1	TRBJ1-3	-	TGTGCCAGCACGGGACAGGGGGGCGGAAACACCATATATTTT	CASTGQGGGNTIYF
TRBD1	TRBV15	TRBJ2-7	-	TGTGCCACCACAGGCCAGGGACAGGGTTCCTACGAGCAGTACTTC	CATTGQGQGSYEQYF
-	TRBV7-3	TRBJ2-5	many	TGTGCCAGCAGCTTATACTCGACCCCCCAAGAGACCCAGTACTTC	CASSLYSTPQETQYF
TRBD1	TRBV5-1	TRBJ2-1	-	TGCGCCAGCAGCTTGGCACCGGGACAGACCTACAATGAGCAGTTCTTC	CASSLAPGQTYNEQFF
-	TRBV29-1	TRBJ2-7	-	TGCAGCGTTGATAGCGAAAAAGGGTCTACTCGACAGTACTTC	CSVDSEKGSTRQYF
-	TRBV10-3	TRBJ1-2	few	TGTGCCATCAGCCCACAGGGATACTATGGCTACACCTTC	CAISPQGYYGYTF
TRBD2	TRBV7-3	TRBJ2-3	many	TGTGCCAGCAGCCGACTAGCGGGGGGCGAAGATACGCAGTATTTT	CASSRLAGGEDTQYF
TRBD1	TRBV7-9	TRBJ2-2	-	TGTGCCAGCAGGTTAGACAGGGGGCGAGACACCGGGGAGCTGTTTTTT	CASRLDRGRDTGELFF
-	TRBV7-9	TRBJ2-2	-	TGTGCCAGCAGCTTGCCCAGACCGAACACCGGGGAGCTGTTTTTT	CASSLPRPNTGELFF
-	TRBV7-2	TRBJ2-1	-	TGTGCCAGTACTCATGCGTCTAGCAGGAGTTACAATGAGCAGTTCTTC	CASTHASSRSYNEQFF
-	TRBV20-1	TRBJ1-1	once	TGCAGTGCTAAGAATACTGAAGCTTTCTTT	CSAKNTEAFF
TRBD1	TRBV15	TRBJ1-6	-	TGTGCCACCAGCAGAGCTATTACAGGGGGTAATTCACCCCTCCACTTT	CATSRAITGGNSPLHF
TRBD1	TRBV15	TRBJ1-6	-	TGTGCCACCAGCCCAGGGACAGTAAATTCACCCCTCCACTTT	CATSPGTVNSPLHF
TRBD1	TRBV7-8	TRBJ2-7	many	TGTGCCAGCAGCTTACTCCAGGGGGCCCACGAGCAGTACTTC	CASSLLQGAHEQYF
-	TRBV7-2	TRBJ1-1	many	TGTGCCAGCGGCCCCGGGGGATGGACTGAAGCTTTCTTT	CASGPGGWTEAFF
TRBD1	TRBV24-1	TRBJ2-1	-	TGTGCCACCAGTGATGCCGGCACAGGGGTTTACAATGAGCAGTTCTTC	CATSDAGTGVYNEQFF
-	TRBV20-1	TRBJ1-2	-	TGCAGTGCCGGGACACGCACTGGCTACACCTTC	CSAGTRTGYTF
TRBD2	TRBV24-1	TRBJ2-5	-	TGTGCCACCAGTGATCGCCTAGCGGGACAAGAGACCCAGTACTTC	CATSDRLAGQETQYF
-	TRBV6-1	TRBJ2-7	-	TGTGCCAGCAGTGAAGCCGGGGGGCCCTACGAGCAGTACTTC	CASSEAGGPYEQYF
-	TRBV9	TRBJ2-7	many	TGTGCCAGCAGCGTAGGAGGAGGGACCGAGCAGTACTTC	CASSVGGGTEQYF
TRBD1	TRBV6-6	TRBJ2-2	-	TGTGCCAGCACTCCCCCGGGACAGGGATATTCCGGGGAGCTGTTTTTT	CASTPPGQGYSGELFF
-	TRBV5-1	TRBJ2-5	once	TGCGCCAGCAGCTCGGAACGAGAGACCCAGTACTTC	CASSSERETQYF
TRBD2	TRBV2	TRBJ2-7	-	TGTGCCAGCAGGGTACTAGCGGGAGCCCACGAGCAGTACTTC	CASRVLAGAHEQYF
-	TRBV2	TRBJ2-6	-	TGTGCCAGCAGTACAGGGATGACCGTCCTGACTTTC	CASSTGMTVLTF
-	TRBV27	TRBJ1-1	many	TGTGCCAGCACAGTCGGCGGGCCGAACACTGAAGCTTTCTTT	CASTVGGPNTEAFF
TRBD2	TRBV7-8	TRBJ2-7	-	TGTGCCAGCAGCTTTCCATTGACTAGCGGCTCCTACGAGCAGTACTTC	CASSFPLTSGSYEQYF
TRBD1	TRBV15	TRBJ2-3	once	TGTGCCACCAGCAGAGACGGGACAGGCCCAGATACGCAGTATTTT	CATSRDGTGPDTQYF
-	TRBV20-1	TRBJ2-5	-	TGCAGTGCTAAGCATCAAGGGGGGAGGGGAGAGACCCAGTACTTC	CSAKHQGGRGETQYF
TRBD1	TRBV5-1	TRBJ2-7	-	TGCGCCAGTAGACTAGGACAGGGGCTCCTCTACGAGCAGTACTTC	CASRLGQGLLYEQYF
TRBD1	TRBV3-1	TRBJ1-2	-	TGTGCCAGCAGCCCTAACAGGGGGCCTAACTATGGCTACACCTTC	CASSPNRGPNYGYTF
TRBD2	TRBV12-3/TRBV12-4	TRBJ2-7	-	TGTGCCAGCAGTATTACCCTAGCGGGGGGCCCCTACGGGCAGTACTTC	CASSITLAGGPYGQYF
TRBD1	TRBV12-3/TRBV12-4	TRBJ2-5	-	TGTGCCAGCAGTGGAACAGGGGGCGCCGAGACCCAGTACTTC	CASSGTGGAETQYF
-	TRBV29-1	TRBJ1-1	-	TGCAGCGTTGCTTACGGACACCCTGAAGCTTTCTTT	CSVAYGHPEAFF
-	TRBV12-3/TRBV12-4	TRBJ2-3	few	TGTGCCAGCAGCCGGGGTGGAGGTGGGGCGGAAGGGGTAGATACGCAGTATTTT	CASSRGGGGAEGVDTQYF
-	TRBV29-1	TRBJ2-3	-	TGCAGCGTTGAGGCTGGTAGCGGAATCACAGATGCGCAGTATTTT	CSVEAGSGITDAQYF
-	TRBV6-2/TRBV6-3	TRBJ1-2	-	TGTGCCAGCAGCCCCTCGGGGCCCCACTATGGCTACACCTTC	CASSPSGPHYGYTF
-	TRBV15	TRBJ2-7	-	TGTGCCACCAGCAAAACCCCGGGACACTACTACGAGCAGTACTTC	CATSKTPGHYYEQYF
-	TRBV6-1	TRBJ2-7	-	TGTGCCAGCAGTGTGTCCGTGCCTTCCTACGAGCAGTACTTC	CASSVSVPSYEQYF
-	TRBV27	TRBJ1-1	-	TGTGCCAGCAGTTTATTCCCAGGGAACACTGAAGCTTTCTTT	CASSLFPGNTEAFF
TRBD2	TRBV7-9	TRBJ2-3	few	TGTGCCAGCAGTCCAGCGGGGGGGAACACAGATACGCAGTATTTT	CASSPAGGNTDTQYF
-	TRBV7-3	TRBJ2-5	few	TGTGCCAGCAGCTTAGAAACTTGGTACTTC	CASSLETWYF
TRBD1	TRBV19	TRBJ1-1	-	TGTGCCAGCTCACCAAAGACAGGGGACACTGAAGCTTTCTTT	CASSPKTGDTEAFF